The following is a TCR beta chain sequence with its context. Study processing details: Researchers report that nucleated cell counts were estimated from reference gene primer amplification. Measured with immunoSEQ multiplex PCR; TCRdb has only the in-frame clones, and not every one. V, J and clone size were drawn from that table, and D and trimming were deduced from the DNA. This repertoire shows about 150,000 clones, approximately 83% found once; its top ten account for roughly 2.9%. This specimen comes from a study of blood T cell repertoires in COVID-19. Study as a whole: Samples came from the United States, Italy and Spain, spanning acute and convalescent COVID-19. T cells, B-cell-depleted T cells, or PBMCs provided the cDNA or gDNA that served as material.

CDR1 is MNHEY and CDR2 is SVGAGI in the germline V gene. The CDR3 spans 16 residues. Trimming cost V 2 bases and J 5 bases; bases outside gene matches: 11. The clonotype comes from a woman in her sixties with acute or convalescent COVID-19. The sample was peripheral blood. The chain has TRBV6-5 and TRBJ2-5; TRBD1 matches 7 bases. The CDR3 loop is CASSYQGTVLGETQYF. The CDR3 nucleotides read TGTGCCAGCAGTTACCAAGGGACAGTCCTGGGGGAGACCCAGTACTTC.